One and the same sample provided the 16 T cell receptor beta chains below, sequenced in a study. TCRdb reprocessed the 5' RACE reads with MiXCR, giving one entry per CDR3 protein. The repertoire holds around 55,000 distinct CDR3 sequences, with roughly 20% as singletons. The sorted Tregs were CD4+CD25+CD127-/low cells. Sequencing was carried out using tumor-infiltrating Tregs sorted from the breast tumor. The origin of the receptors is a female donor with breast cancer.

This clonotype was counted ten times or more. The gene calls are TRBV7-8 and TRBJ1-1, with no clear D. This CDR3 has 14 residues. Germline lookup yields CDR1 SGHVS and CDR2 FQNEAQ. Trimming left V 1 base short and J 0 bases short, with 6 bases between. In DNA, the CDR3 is TGTGCCAGCAGCTTAGGACGGTTGAACACTGAAGCTTTCTTT. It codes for CASSLGRLNTEAFF.

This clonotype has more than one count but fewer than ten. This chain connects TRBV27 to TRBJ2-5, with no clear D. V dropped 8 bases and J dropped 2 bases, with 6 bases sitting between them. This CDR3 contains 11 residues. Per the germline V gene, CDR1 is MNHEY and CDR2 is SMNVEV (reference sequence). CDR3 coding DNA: TGTGCCAGCGTCGAGCAAGAGACCCAGTACTTC. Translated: CASVEQETQYF.

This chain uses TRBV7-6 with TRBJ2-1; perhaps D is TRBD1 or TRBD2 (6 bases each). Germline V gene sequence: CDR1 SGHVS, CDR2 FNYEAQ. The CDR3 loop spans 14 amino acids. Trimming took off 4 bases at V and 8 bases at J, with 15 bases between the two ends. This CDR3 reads CASSSGTGADEQFF. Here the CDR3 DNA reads TGTGCCAGCAGCTCCGGGACGGGGGCAGATGAGCAGTTCTTC.

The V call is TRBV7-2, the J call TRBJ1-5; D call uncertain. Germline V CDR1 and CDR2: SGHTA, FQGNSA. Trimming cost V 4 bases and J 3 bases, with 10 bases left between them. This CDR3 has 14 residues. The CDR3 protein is CASSSQSPNQPQHF. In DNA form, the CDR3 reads TGTGCCAGCAGCTCGCAAAGCCCCAATCAGCCCCAGCATTTT. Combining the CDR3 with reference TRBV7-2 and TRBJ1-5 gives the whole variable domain GAGVSQSPSNKVTEKGKDVELRCDPISGHTALYWYRQSLGQGLEFLIYFQGNSAPDKSGLPSDRFSAERTGGSVSTLTIQRTQQEDSAVYLCASSSQSPNQPQHFGDGTRLSIL.

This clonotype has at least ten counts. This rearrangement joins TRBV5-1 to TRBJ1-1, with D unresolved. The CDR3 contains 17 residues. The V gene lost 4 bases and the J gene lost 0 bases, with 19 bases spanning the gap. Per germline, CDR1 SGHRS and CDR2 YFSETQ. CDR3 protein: CASSPWALGIMNTEAFF. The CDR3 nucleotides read TGCGCCAGCAGCCCCTGGGCCCTTGGAATCATGAACACTGAAGCTTTCTTT.

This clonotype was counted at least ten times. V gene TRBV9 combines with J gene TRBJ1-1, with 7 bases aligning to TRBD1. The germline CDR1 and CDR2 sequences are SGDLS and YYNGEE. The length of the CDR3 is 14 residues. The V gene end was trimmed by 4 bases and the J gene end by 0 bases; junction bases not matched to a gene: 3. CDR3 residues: CASSTRGLNTEAFF. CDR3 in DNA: TGTGCCAGCAGCACCAGGGGGTTGAACACTGAAGCTTTCTTT.

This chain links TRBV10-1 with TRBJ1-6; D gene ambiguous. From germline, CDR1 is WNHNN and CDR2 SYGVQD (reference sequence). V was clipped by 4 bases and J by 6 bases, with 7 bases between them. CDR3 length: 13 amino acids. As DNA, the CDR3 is TGCGCCAGCAGTGCCCGAACTAATTCACCCCTCCACTTT. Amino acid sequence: CASSARTNSPLHF.

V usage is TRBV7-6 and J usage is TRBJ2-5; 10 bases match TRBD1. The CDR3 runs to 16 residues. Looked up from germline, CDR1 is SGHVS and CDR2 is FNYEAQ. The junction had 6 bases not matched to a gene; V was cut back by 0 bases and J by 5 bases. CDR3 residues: CASSLAPGQGRETQYF. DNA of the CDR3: TGTGCCAGCAGCTTAGCGCCGGGACAGGGGAGGGAGACCCAGTACTTC.

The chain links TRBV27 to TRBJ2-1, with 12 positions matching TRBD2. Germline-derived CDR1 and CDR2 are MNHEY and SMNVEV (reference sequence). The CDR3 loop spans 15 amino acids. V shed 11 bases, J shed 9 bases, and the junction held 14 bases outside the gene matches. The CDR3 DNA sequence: TGTGCCCGCAAACGGACTAGCGGGATTCTCGGTGAGCAGTTCTTC. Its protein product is CARKRTSGILGEQFF.

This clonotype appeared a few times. The CDR3 DNA reads TGCAGTGCTAGATCAAGGACAGCTCCTAATCAGCCCCAGCATTTT. Protein sequence: CSARSRTAPNQPQHF. The chain uses TRBV20-1 and TRBJ1-5, with D possibly matching TRBD1 (6 bases). Germline V lookup: CDR1 DFQATT, CDR2 SNEGSKA (reference sequence). The CDR3 runs 15 residues. V was clipped by 2 bases and J by 4 bases, with 15 bases between them.

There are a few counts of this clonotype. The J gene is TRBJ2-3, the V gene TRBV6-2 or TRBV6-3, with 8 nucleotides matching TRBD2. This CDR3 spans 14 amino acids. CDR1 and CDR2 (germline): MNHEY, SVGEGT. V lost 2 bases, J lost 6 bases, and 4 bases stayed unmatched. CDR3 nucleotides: TGTGCCAGCAGTTACGCGGGGGGCCGGGATACGCAGTATTTT. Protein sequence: CASSYAGGRDTQYF.

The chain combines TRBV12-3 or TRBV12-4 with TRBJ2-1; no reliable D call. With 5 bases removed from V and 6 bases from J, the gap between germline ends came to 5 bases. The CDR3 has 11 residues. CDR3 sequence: CASSRSNEQFF. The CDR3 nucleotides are TGTGCCAGCAGTCGCAGCAATGAGCAGTTCTTC.

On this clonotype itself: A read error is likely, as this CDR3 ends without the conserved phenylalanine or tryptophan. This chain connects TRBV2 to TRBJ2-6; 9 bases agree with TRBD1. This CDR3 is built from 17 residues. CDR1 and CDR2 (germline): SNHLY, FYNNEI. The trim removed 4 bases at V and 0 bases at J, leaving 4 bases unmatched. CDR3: CASSAGTGNSGANVLTS. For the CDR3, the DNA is TGTGCCAGCAGTGCCGGGACAGGGAACTCTGGGGCCAACGTCCTGACTTCC.

CDR3 in DNA: TGTGCCAGCAGTTACAGAGGGGGGGGCCCCACAGATACGCAGTATTTT. This sequence encodes CASSYRGGGPTDTQYF. V gene TRBV6-5 combines with J gene TRBJ2-3, with D perhaps TRBD2 (7 bases). The CDR3 spans 16 residues. V was pared by 2 bases and J by 2 bases, with 14 bases between. The germline gives CDR1 MNHEY, CDR2 SVGAGI.

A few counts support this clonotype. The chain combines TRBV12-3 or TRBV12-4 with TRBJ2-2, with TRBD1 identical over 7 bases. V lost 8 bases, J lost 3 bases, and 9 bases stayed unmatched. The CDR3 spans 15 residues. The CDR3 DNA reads TGTGCCAGCTCCACCAGGGGGACGGACACCGGGGAGCTGTTTTTT. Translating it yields CASSTRGTDTGELFF.

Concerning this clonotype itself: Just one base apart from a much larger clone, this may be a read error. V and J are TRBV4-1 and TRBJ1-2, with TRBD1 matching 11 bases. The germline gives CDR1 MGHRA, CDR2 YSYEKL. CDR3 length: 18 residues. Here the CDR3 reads CASSPLWRTGGPAGGDTF. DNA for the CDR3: TGCGCCAGCAGCCCACTTTGGCGGACAGGGGGCCCCGCCGGTGGCGACACCTTC.